The clone carrying this T cell receptor (beta chain) was recorded a few times. This CDR3 spans 15 amino acids. V gave up 2 bases and J gave up 3 bases, with 11 bases separating them. Germline V gene sequence: CDR1 MNHEY, CDR2 SVGAGI. This entry comes from a study of identical twins. TCRdb reprocessed the 5' RACE reads via MiXCR and lists one record per CDR3 protein. The sample includes approximately 600,000 distinct CDR3 sequences, approximately 9.6% of them seen just once. Another study also made use of these data, one on yellow fever vaccine responses in identical twins.

The chain recombines TRBV6-5 with TRBJ1-3; D not resolved. Material for sequencing was PBMCs. The clonotype originates from a young woman in good health. The chain's CDR3 is CASSYEGRGGNTIYF. The CDR3 DNA is TGTGCCAGCAGTTACGAAGGCCGTGGTGGAAACACCATATATTTT.